This TCR beta chain was retrieved from a study of beta chain features in type 1 diabetes (dated by TCRdb to the late 2010s). Concerning the study at large: Patients and healthy donors did not differ in mean age, gender distribution, total cell number or subset yield. Regulatory and stem cell-like memory subsets were isolated from only 8 patients and 8 healthy donors, whereas naive and central memory subsets came from all 30 or so donors. The study compared TCRB repertoires of sorted circulating CD4+ T cell subsets between recently diagnosed type 1 diabetes patients and matched healthy donors. Across all samples, almost 110 million sorted cells were examined, and cell number per subset correlated strongly with RNA yield. What the study reported, not specific to this receptor: In all four CD4+ subsets, TCRB CDR3 length was moderately but significantly shorter in type 1 diabetes patients. Because cDNA rather than genomic DNA was sequenced, highly expressing activated cells could have been over-represented, although no difference in activation and CD3 levels was found between groups. Naive, central memory and regulatory TCRB repertoires appeared to be more alike among patients than among healthy donors. Shorter templates might be favored by PCR, yet because patient and control samples were amplified and corrected together, any such skew would affect both groups equally. HLA sub-analyses involved small numbers of individuals, so any influence of HLA type on TCRB rearrangement remained unresolved. At VDJ recombination sites, type 1 diabetes patients had fewer insertions and more deleted nucleotides, which implies abnormalities in thymic rearrangement.

All of the isolated RNA was reverse transcribed with the High Capacity cDNA Reverse Transcription Kit, so expressed TCRB transcripts were sequenced. Naive, central memory and regulatory T cell samples underwent deep immunoSEQ sequencing, averaging about 3.57 million total reads per sample. After sorted cells were lysed in RLT buffer, RNA was extracted with DNase-treated RNeasy Micro or Mini kits, with the choice depending on cell number. To prevent cross-contamination, each cell subset was processed individually, whereas patient and healthy donor samples were processed jointly. TCRB sequences were amplified from cDNA with the immunoSEQ multiplex PCR, producing 87-bp fragments spanning the CDR3 region. Amplicons were sequenced on the Illumina HiSeq platform. Per the source publication's procedure: Synthetic template baselines were used to correct PCR bias computationally, reads within Hamming distance 2 were collapsed, and singletons that could not be merged were discarded. Reads were aligned against IMGT to assign V, D and J genes, CDR3 length and insertions or deletions at six rearrangement sites. Within each subset, clonotype counts were normalized to sorted cell number, and only after that were true diversity and Gini coefficients computed with the tcR R package. The overlap coefficient, calculated on TCRB nucleotide sequences, was used to quantify repertoire sharing. TCRdb mirrors the immuneACCESS table, restricted to in-frame sequences. Some clones are absent from its copies; in checked studies, under half trace to an unresolved V gene, and the reason for the others is unknown. V and J calls and clone size follow that table, whereas D and trimming were derived from the DNA. The sample yields about 45,000 clones; over 50% were counted once. 2.1% of the sample is in the top ten clones.

Comments on this clone: There is no known antigen for this receptor. Within one base of it there is no much larger clone, and no base qualities were kept.

CDR1 SGHRS and CDR2 YFSETQ are derived from the germline V gene. The cysteine opens and the phenylalanine closes a CDR3 of 14 amino acids. The sequence is cut down to CDR3 DNA, 42 bases in frame from base 1. V drops 3 bases and J drops 6 bases, leaving 15 bases in between. A single peripheral blood draw of approximately 110 mL on average was collected from each donor into heparinised tubes. Naive, central memory, regulatory and stem cell-like memory CD4+ T cells were sorted on a BD FACSAria II using a panel including CD45RO, CCR7, CD25, CD127, CD95 and CD27. Purity was above 95% for every sorted population. PBMCs were isolated immediately by Lymphoprep density gradient centrifugation and stained directly without culture. Samples were stained and sorted in pairs, with one healthy donor and one patient per experiment, so that batch effects were minimized.

The sample taken for sequencing was Tregs from blood. Sample cell subset or site, as interpreted from the label and publication: regulatory CD4+ T cells. The chain was built from TRBV5-1 and TRBJ1-1; the best D guess is TRBD1, with 5 bases matching. The source is a young woman in good health. The sequenced DNA is TGCGCCAGCAGCTGGGGGGGTAGGAGCCCTGAAGCTTTCTTT. It encodes CASSWGGRSPEAFF.